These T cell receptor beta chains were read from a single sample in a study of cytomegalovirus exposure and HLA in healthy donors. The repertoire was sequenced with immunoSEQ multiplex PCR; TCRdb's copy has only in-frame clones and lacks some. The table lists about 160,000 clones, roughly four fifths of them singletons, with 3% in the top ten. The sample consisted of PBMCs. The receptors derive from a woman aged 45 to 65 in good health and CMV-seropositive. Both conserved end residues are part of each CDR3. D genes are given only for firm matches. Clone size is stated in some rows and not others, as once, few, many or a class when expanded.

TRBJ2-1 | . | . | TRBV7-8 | CASCRGGSYNEQFF | TGTGCCAGCTGCCGCGGAGGCTCCTACAATGAGCAGTTCTTC
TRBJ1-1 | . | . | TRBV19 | CASSIGGPQDTEAFF | TGTGCCAGTAGTATAGGTGGGCCCCAGGACACTGAAGCTTTCTTT
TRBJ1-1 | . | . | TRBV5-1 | CASSLNTGRAEAFF | TGCGCCAGCAGCTTAAACACAGGGCGGGCCGAAGCTTTCTTT
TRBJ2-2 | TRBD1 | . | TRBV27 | CASEPVAGGSNTGELFF | TGTGCCAGCGAGCCTGTGGCAGGGGGCTCGAACACCGGGGAGCTGTTTTTT
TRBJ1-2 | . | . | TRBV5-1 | CASSLDLTTGYTF | TGCGCCAGCAGCTTGGATCTGACAACTGGCTACACCTTC
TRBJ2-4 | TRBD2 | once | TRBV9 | CASSPGLGGNIQYF | TGTGCCAGCAGCCCTGGACTAGGCGGAAACATTCAGTACTTC
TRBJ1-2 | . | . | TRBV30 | CAWMRKGANYGYTF | TGTGCCTGGATGAGGAAGGGGGCTAACTATGGCTACACCTTC
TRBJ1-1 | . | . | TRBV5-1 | CASSFARNTEAFF | TGCGCCAGCAGCTTCGCCAGAAACACTGAAGCTTTCTTT
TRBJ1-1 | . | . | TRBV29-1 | CSVVPGNTEAFF | TGCAGCGTTGTTCCAGGGAACACTGAAGCTTTCTTT
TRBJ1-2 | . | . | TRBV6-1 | CASTGTDYGYTF | TGTGCCAGCACAGGCACAGACTATGGCTACACCTTC
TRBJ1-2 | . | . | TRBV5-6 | CASSSKRGGYTF | TGTGCCAGCAGCTCCAAAAGAGGGGGCTACACCTTC
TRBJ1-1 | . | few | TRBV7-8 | CASSLEFVQGFTEAFF | TGTGCCAGCAGCTTAGAGTTTGTACAGGGATTCACTGAAGCTTTCTTT
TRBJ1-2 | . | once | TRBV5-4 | CASSLDGGANYGYTF | TGTGCCAGCAGCTTGGATGGCGGTGCTAACTATGGCTACACCTTC
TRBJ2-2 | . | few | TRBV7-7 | CASSFGPAGVGTGELFF | TGTGCCAGCAGCTTTGGGCCGGCAGGGGTCGGGACCGGGGAGCTGTTTTTT
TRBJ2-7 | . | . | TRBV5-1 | CASSFQGELYEQYF | TGCGCCAGCAGCTTCCAAGGGGAACTCTACGAGCAGTACTTC
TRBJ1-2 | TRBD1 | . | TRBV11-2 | CASSPSRDSLFYGYTF | TGTGCCAGCAGCCCCTCTCGGGACAGCCTCTTCTATGGCTACACCTTC
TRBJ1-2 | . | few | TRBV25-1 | CASGGRLSPYGYTF | TGTGCCAGCGGGGGCAGGCTCTCCCCCTACGGCTACACCTTC
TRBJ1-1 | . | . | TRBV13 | CASSLALGASTEAFF | TGTGCCAGCAGCTTAGCCTTGGGGGCATCCACTGAAGCTTTCTTT
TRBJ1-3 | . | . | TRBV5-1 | CASAPAGSGNTIYF | TGCGCCAGCGCCCCGGCAGGGTCTGGAAACACCATATATTTT
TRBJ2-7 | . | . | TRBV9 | CASSVDQGYEQYF | TGTGCCAGCAGCGTAGACCAGGGATACGAGCAGTACTTC
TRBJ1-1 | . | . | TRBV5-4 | CASSLRGARTEAFF | TGTGCCAGCAGCTTGCGGGGGGCGAGGACTGAAGCTTTCTTT
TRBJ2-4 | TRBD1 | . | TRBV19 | CASSSGTGKNIQYF | TGTGCCAGTAGTTCCGGGACAGGGAAAAACATTCAGTACTTC
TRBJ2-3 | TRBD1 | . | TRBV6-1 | CASSVPGTGPATDTQYF | TGTGCCAGCAGTGTCCCCGGGACAGGGCCCGCCACAGATACGCAGTATTTT
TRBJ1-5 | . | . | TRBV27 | CASSPMGGGNQPQHF | TGTGCCAGCAGTCCCATGGGAGGGGGTAATCAGCCCCAGCATTTT
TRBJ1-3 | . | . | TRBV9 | CASTRSPSGNTIYF | TGTGCCAGCACGAGGAGCCCCTCTGGAAACACCATATATTTT
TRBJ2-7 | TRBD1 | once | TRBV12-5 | CASGHDRGWPYF | TGTGCTAGTGGTCATGACAGGGGATGGCCTTACTTC
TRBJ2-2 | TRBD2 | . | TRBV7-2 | CASSSGAGGNTGELFF | TGTGCCAGCAGCTCAGGAGCGGGGGGGAACACCGGGGAGCTGTTTTTT
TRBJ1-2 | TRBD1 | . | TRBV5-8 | CASSDLQGAQGYTF | TGTGCCAGCAGCGATCTACAGGGGGCACAAGGCTACACCTTC
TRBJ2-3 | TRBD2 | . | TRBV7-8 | CASSPLAGGDTQYF | TGTGCCAGCAGCCCCCTTGCGGGAGGGGATACGCAGTATTTT
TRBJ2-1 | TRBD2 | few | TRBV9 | CASRPGLGRSSSYNEQFF | TGTGCCAGCAGGCCGGGACTAGGCCGCAGTAGCTCCTACAATGAGCAGTTCTTC
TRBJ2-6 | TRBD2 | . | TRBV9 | CASSGHSGPGANVLTF | TGTGCCAGCAGCGGACATAGCGGGCCTGGGGCCAACGTCCTGACTTTC
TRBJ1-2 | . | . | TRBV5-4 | CASSFVTEDGYTF | TGTGCCAGCAGCTTTGTGACGGAGGACGGCTACACCTTC
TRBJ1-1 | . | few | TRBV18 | CASSSGGPALMNTEAFF | TGTGCCAGCTCATCGGGGGGGCCCGCCCTGATGAACACTGAAGCTTTCTTT
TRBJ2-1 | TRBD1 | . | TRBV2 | CASSEAGGRSNEQFF | TGTGCCAGCAGTGAGGCAGGGGGTCGTAGCAATGAGCAGTTCTTC
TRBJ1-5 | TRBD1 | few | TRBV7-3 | CASSLNLGQAKQPQHF | TGTGCCAGCAGCTTAAATTTGGGACAGGCGAAACAGCCCCAGCATTTT
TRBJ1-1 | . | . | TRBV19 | CASSISGAIDPEAFF | TGTGCCAGTAGTATTTCTGGGGCTATTGACCCTGAAGCTTTCTTT
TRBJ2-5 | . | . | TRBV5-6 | CASSSDRYQETQYF | TGTGCCAGCAGCTCGGACAGATACCAAGAGACCCAGTACTTC
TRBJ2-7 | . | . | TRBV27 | CASRRDIPYGQYF | TGTGCCAGCCGCCGGGACATACCCTACGGGCAGTACTTC
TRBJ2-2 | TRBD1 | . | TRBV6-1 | CASSSRDRHTGELFF | TGTGCCAGCAGTAGCAGGGACAGACACACCGGGGAGCTGTTTTTT
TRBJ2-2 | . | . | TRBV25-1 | CASSDTWTAANTGELFF | TGTGCCAGCAGTGACACCTGGACAGCCGCGAACACCGGGGAGCTGTTTTTT
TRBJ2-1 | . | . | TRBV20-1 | CSASSYNEQFF | TGCAGTGCTAGCAGTTACAATGAGCAGTTCTTC
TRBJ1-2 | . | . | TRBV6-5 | CASSGLPGTYGYTF | TGTGCCAGCAGTGGACTGCCTGGAACCTATGGCTACACCTTC
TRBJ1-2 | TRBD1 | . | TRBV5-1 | CASSPLFTTGDGGYTF | TGCGCCAGCAGCCCATTGTTTACAACAGGGGACGGCGGCTACACCTTC